These 21 T cell receptor beta chains were sequenced from one sample in a study of cytomegalovirus exposure and HLA in healthy donors. The PCR employed 60 Vbeta primers together with 13 Jbeta primers. Generated by immunoSEQ multiplex PCR, the TCRdb table keeps only in-frame clones and is missing some. The top ten hold 1.2% of the sample, which has some 95,000 clones, under 75% seen once. Sequencing was performed on PBMCs. The receptors derive from a female donor in good health and CMV-seronegative.

This clone was counted a few times. The chain has TRBV6-1 and TRBJ2-7, with TRBD2 identical over 10 bases. The CDR3 has 15 residues. With 4 bases clipped from V and 5 bases from J, the junction kept 8 bases outside the gene matches. In germline, CDR1 is MNHNS, CDR2 SASEGT. This chain's CDR3 is CASSAASGSYDEQYF. In DNA form, the CDR3 reads TGTGCCAGCAGTGCCGCTAGCGGGAGTTACGACGAGCAGTACTTC.

The chain carries TRBV4-3 and TRBJ2-3, with no clear D. V lost 5 bases and J 4 bases, leaving 10 bases between the germline ends. The CDR3 totals 13 residues. Germline lookup yields CDR1 LGHNA and CDR2 YSLEER. This CDR3 is CASSLKRADTQYF. CDR3 nucleotide sequence: TGCGCCAGCAGCTTAAAGCGTGCAGATACGCAGTATTTT.

This clone has a handful of counts. The V call is TRBV25-1, the J call TRBJ2-2; D remains unclear. The CDR3 runs to 16 residues. The germline V gene encodes CDR1 MGHDK and CDR2 SYGVNS. V lost 2 bases and J 5 bases, leaving 15 bases between the germline ends. CDR3 region: CASSETHMGYTGELFF. CDR3 nucleotides: TGTGCCAGCAGTGAAACTCACATGGGCTATACCGGGGAGCTGTTTTTT.

The chain has TRBV11-3 and TRBJ1-1; 7 nucleotides agree with TRBD1. There are 13 residues in the CDR3. V lost 5 bases, J lost 4 bases, and 4 bases stayed unmatched. Germline V lookup: CDR1 SGHNT, CDR2 YENEEA. The CDR3 sequence: CASSLTGFTEAFF. CDR3 bases: TGTGCCAGCAGCCTGACAGGGTTCACTGAAGCTTTCTTT.

The chain couples TRBV28 to TRBJ2-5; weak D call: TRBD2 (6 bases). Trimming took 3 bases from V and 1 from J, leaving 15 bases between them. The CDR3 runs to 16 residues. Germline V gene lookup returns CDR1 MDHEN and CDR2 SYDVKM. The CDR3 region is CASSFGLAGTQETQYF. As DNA, the CDR3 is TGTGCCAGCAGTTTCGGTCTGGCGGGGACCCAAGAGACCCAGTACTTC.

The chain recombines TRBV9 with TRBJ2-7, with 8 bases lining up with TRBD1. V lost 0 bases, J lost 6 bases, and 8 bases stayed unmatched. CDR1 and CDR2 (germline): SGDLS, YYNGEE. This CDR3 region has 15 residues. The CDR3 reads CASSVGQGAQGEQYF. CDR3 DNA: TGTGCCAGCAGCGTAGGTCAGGGGGCGCAAGGCGAGCAGTACTTC.

The chain is built from TRBV4-1 and TRBJ1-1, with 10 bases lining up with TRBD1. Per germline, CDR1 MGHRA and CDR2 YSYEKL. This CDR3 region has 16 residues. The junction had 9 bases not matched to a gene; V was cut back by 5 bases and J by 3 bases. CDR3: CASSSLDRGRDTEAFF. The DNA for the CDR3 is TGCGCCAGCAGCTCCCTCGACAGGGGGCGAGACACTGAAGCTTTCTTT.

The chain combines TRBV7-8 with TRBJ2-3, with a weak D call TRBD2 (6 bases). This CDR3 region has 15 residues. Germline V CDR1 and CDR2: SGHVS, FQNEAQ. Deletions cut 1 base from V and 4 bases from J, with 12 bases between. The CDR3 nucleotides are TGTGCCAGCAGCTTAGTCGGGGGATGGGCAGATACGCAGTATTTT. Its translation: CASSLVGGWADTQYF.

This clone was counted only a few times. In nucleotides, the CDR3 is TGTGCCAGCAGTGAGTCCCCGGGGGTTGGGGCCAACGTCCTGACTTTC. Translating gives CASSESPGVGANVLTF. The chain links TRBV6-4 to TRBJ2-6; possible D gene TRBD2, 6 bases. V dropped 3 bases and J dropped 3 bases, with 12 bases sitting between them. The CDR3 loop spans 16 amino acids. Germline assignment: CDR1 MRHNA and CDR2 SNTAGT.

The chain has TRBV2 and TRBJ2-7, with 8 nucleotides matching TRBD1. The CDR3 runs 14 residues. The germline V gene has CDR1 SNHLY and CDR2 FYNNEI. The junction had 5 bases not matched to a gene; V was cut back by 6 bases and J by 1 base. Here the CDR3 DNA reads TGTGCCAGCAGGAAGGGGACAGGTTCCTACGAGCAGTACTTC. This translates into CASRKGTGSYEQYF.

J is TRBJ2-2 and V is TRBV5-5; 10 bases are shared with TRBD2. The length of the CDR3 is 17 residues. Germline V gene data show CDR1 as SGHKS and CDR2 as YYEKEE (reference sequence). J lost 7 bases, V lost 0 bases, and 9 bases had no gene match. CDR3 nucleotides: TGTGCCAGCAGCTTGGGTCTAGCGGGGGCCCCGGTCGGGGAGCTGTTTTTT. Protein sequence: CASSLGLAGAPVGELFF.

The gene calls are TRBV14 and TRBJ1-2; 7 nucleotides agree with TRBD1. CDR3 size: 13 residues. With V trimmed by 7 bases and J by 2 bases, 4 bases remained unmatched. Germline CDR1 reads SGHDN; CDR2 reads FVKESK. CDR3 sequence reads: CASTRQGNYGYTF. In DNA form, the CDR3 reads TGTGCCAGCACCAGACAGGGAAACTATGGCTACACCTTC.

The chain has TRBV19 and TRBJ1-5; possibly TRBD1 for D (6 bases). V gave up 3 bases and J gave up 4 bases, with 16 bases separating them. The CDR3 totals 16 residues. Germline CDR1 is LNHDA and CDR2 is SQIVND (reference sequence). DNA for the CDR3: TGTGCCAGTAGTATTTTACACAGGGAGAGGAATCAGCCCCAGCATTTT. The encoded protein is CASSILHRERNQPQHF.

This clone was detected only once. The chain combines TRBV6-1 with TRBJ1-2, with 8 bases aligning to TRBD1. This CDR3 contains 13 residues. Trimming at V came to 3 bases and at J to 4 bases, leaving 1 base not matched to a gene. In germline, CDR1 is MNHNS, CDR2 SASEGT. CDR3: CASSEGQVYGYTF. The CDR3 DNA reads TGTGCCAGCAGTGAGGGACAGGTCTATGGCTACACCTTC.

This clone was detected a few times. The CDR3 DNA reads TGTGCCAGCAGAGGTCCCGGGACAGCCTCCTACGAGCAGTACTTC. This codes for CASRGPGTASYEQYF. The rearrangement uses TRBV6-1 and TRBJ2-7, with 7 bases lining up with TRBD1. Germline assignment: CDR1 MNHNS and CDR2 SASEGT. J gave up 0 bases and V 6 bases, and 8 bases lay outside the gene matches. The CDR3 extends over 15 amino acids.

V gene TRBV6-1 combines with J gene TRBJ1-1; 7 bases match TRBD1. This CDR3 is 13 amino acids long. V gave up 3 bases and J gave up 7 bases; unmatched junction bases: 5. Germline CDR1 and CDR2: MNHNS and SASEGT. CDR3 coding DNA: TGTGCCAGCAGTGAGGGACAGTTCGGTGAAGCTTTCTTT. Its translation: CASSEGQFGEAFF.

The sample holds a few counts of this clone. The rearrangement joins TRBV5-4 to TRBJ2-1; 11 bases are shared with TRBD2. V lost 2 bases and J lost 2; bases outside the gene matches: 6. CDR1 and CDR2 (germline): SGHNT, YYREEE (reference sequence). The CDR3 consists of 17 residues. The CDR3 bases are TGTGCCAGCAGCTTTTCCCTGACTAGCGGGACCTACAATGAGCAGTTCTTC. Translation: CASSFSLTSGTYNEQFF.

The J gene is TRBJ1-2, the V gene TRBV28; D gene ambiguous. V was trimmed by 5 bases and J by 3 bases, leaving 7 bases between them. This CDR3 has 12 residues. Germline CDR1 reads MDHEN; CDR2 reads SYDVKM. CDR3 amino acids: CASSQNYYGYTF. CDR3 in DNA: TGTGCCAGCAGTCAGAATTACTATGGCTACACCTTC.

In this sample, this clone turned up a few times. The V and J genes are TRBV6-4 and TRBJ2-3, with D tentatively TRBD1 (6 bases). The V and J ends lost 0 bases and 4 bases respectively, with 11 bases between them. The CDR3 runs to 15 residues. Germline V lookup: CDR1 MRHNA, CDR2 SNTAGT. Written as DNA, the CDR3 is TGTGCCAGCAGTGACTCTGGGGGCGCGGCAGATACGCAGTATTTT. Protein sequence: CASSDSGGAADTQYF.

This chain joins TRBV18 and TRBJ2-7, with D possibly being TRBD2 (6 bases). The germline V gene encodes CDR1 KGHSH and CDR2 LQKENI. This CDR3 has 15 amino acids. V was shortened by 4 bases and J by 3 bases, with 16 bases between the two germline ends. CDR3 sequence: CASSLGRDAIYEQYF. CDR3 sequence (DNA): TGTGCCAGCTCACTCGGGCGGGACGCCATCTACGAGCAGTACTTC.

This clone was detected a few times. This chain links TRBV5-4 with TRBJ2-5; tentatively, D is TRBD1 (7 bases). V shed 3 bases and J shed 5 bases, with 17 bases lying between them. CDR1 is SGHNT and CDR2 is YYREEE in the germline V gene (reference sequence). The length of the CDR3 is 15 residues. CDR3 in amino acids: CASSSKQQGRETQYF. The CDR3 DNA reads as TGTGCCAGCAGCTCTAAACAACAGGGGAGGGAGACCCAGTACTTC.